The T cell receptor beta chain described here comes from a study of early T cells in non-severe SARS-CoV-2 infection (dated by TCRdb to about 2021). Some background on the complete study: TCR sequencing used bulk RNA from unsorted whole blood, so alpha and beta chains could not be paired. What the study reported, not specific to this receptor: VDJdb matching was skewed toward anti-spike CD8 responses, so virus-specific expansions were likely underestimated and private and CD4 specificities were missed.

This clonotype was observed many times. Its antigen remains unidentified. Qualities for individual bases were not recorded, and no much larger clone is one base off. The library relied on 5' RACE. Sequencing instrument: NextSeq 500. In the TCR library protocol, unique molecular identifiers were attached to individual cDNA molecules to correct for PCR bias and sequencing error. Both TCR alpha and beta chains were sequenced, and tight co-correlation was observed between alpha and beta sequence abundances in each sample. In the original analysis: V gene, J gene and CDR3 annotation of TCR sequences was performed with Decombinator V4. TCRs were defined as expanded if a significant change between any two time points was detected under a Poisson model with p below 0.0001. TCR abundances were normalised to the total number of TCRs sequenced per sample and were expressed as counts per million. TRAV1-2 paired with TRAJ12, TRAJ20 or TRAJ33 defined MAIT TCRs, while TRAV10 paired with TRAJ18 defined iNKT TCRs. VDJdb, accessed 1 November 2021, was searched for CMV, EBV and SARS-CoV-2 annotated TCRs, with TCRs annotated for multiple antigens excluded. Starting from the raw public reads, TCRdb applied fastp trimming at Q25, assembled clones with MiXCR and retained in-frame beta chains. Each CDR3 protein gets just one entry, which takes the most common genes and DNA from the rows behind it. For this entry, the V and J calls and clone size follow TCRdb and not the study's own pipeline. The sample data list about 48,000 distinct CDR3 sequences, and 6.2% of these were observed just once. The ten largest clones add up to 5.5% to 8% of the sample.

Via the germline V gene (reference sequence), CDR1 is LGHDT and CDR2 YNNKEL. The CDR3, from cysteine to phenylalanine, totals 16 residues. The retained sequence is limited to the CDR3, 48 bases, with the frame set at the first base. V lost 4 bases and J lost 0 bases; the stretch between them is 12 bases long. Set within a cohort of healthcare workers in London, UK, this nested case-control study involved weekly PCR testing of nasopharyngeal swabs along with blood sampling. Healthcare workers were recruited between 23 and 31 March 2020, during the week of the UK lockdown, and were followed weekly for up to about 15 weeks.

The clonotype was recovered from an adult who was a healthcare worker with PCR-confirmed SARS-CoV-2 infection or an uninfected control (not recorded which). The chain was built from TRBV3-1 and TRBJ2-2; the D gene is unclear. Specimen: whole blood, collected at baseline. The sequence in DNA is TGTGCCAGCAGCCCCCGACGGCGCACGAACACCGGGGAGCTGTTTTTT. This encodes CASSPRRRTNTGELFF.